The clone carrying this TCR beta chain was counted a few times. The antigen is undetermined. The CDR3 is made up of 15 amino acids. V lost 1 base, J lost 6 bases, and 14 bases lay in between. The germline V gene encodes CDR1 LGHDT and CDR2 YNNKEL (reference sequence). This sample was taken from a study of CD8 T cells in ankylosing spondylitis. Findings of the study overall: The study identified a TCR beta motif of roughly eight highly homologous variants that appeared characteristic of ankylosing spondylitis blood.

TCRdb processed the 5' RACE reads anew with MiXCR; each CDR3 protein has one entry. The sample has about 540,000 distinct CDR3 sequences; roughly 12% are singletons. The chain joins TRBV3-1 to TRBJ2-3; D remains unclear. Sequencing input: blood, either unsorted or a sorted T cell fraction (not recorded which). This TCR was recovered from a male donor with ankylosing spondylitis. The CDR3 DNA follows: TGTGCCAGCAGCCAAGGGGTGGGTTCTTCCGATACGCAGTATTTT. Protein: CASSQGVGSSDTQYF.